Sequencing of this T cell receptor (beta chain) was carried out in a study of regulatory T cells in long-lasting Graves disease. This CDR3 comprises 14 residues. Trimming took off 5 bases at V and 7 bases at J, with 18 bases between the two ends. In germline, CDR1 is DFQATT, CDR2 SNEGSKA (reference sequence). Overall study findings and caveats: The study found persistent patients shared more public clonotypes (roughly 3,000) than new patients (approximately 970).

Investigators prepared the TCR beta libraries by applying iRepertoire HTBI primers and Arm-PCR of CDR3 regions. MiXCR, run by TCRdb on the multiplex PCR reads, gives a single entry per CDR3 protein. The data contain around 500,000 distinct CDR3 sequences, around 12% of them singletons. This clonotype was picked up a small number of times. The antigen remains undetermined. Stated time point: newly diagnosed GD, antithyroid drugs for less than 3 months. PBMC-derived RNA was used for the TCR library. Blood from the periphery, around 9 milliliters in all, was drawn into EDTA tubes. These data were also filed under a second study, of T cells in Graves' hyperthyroidism and ophthalmopathy. According to that study: Exclusion of a patient resulted from uncontrolled infection, other autoimmune disease, pregnancy or lactation.

The V and J genes are TRBV20-1 and TRBJ2-1; maybe TRBD1 (5 bases). Material: peripheral blood mononuclear cells (PBMCs), obtained at new diagnosis, from a patient treated with antithyroid drugs. The sequence was collected from a woman between 25 and 40 years old with Graves disease. The CDR3 reads CSAYPSQGRNEQFF. In DNA, the CDR3 is TGCAGTGCTTACCCTTCGCAGGGTAGGAATGAGCAGTTCTTC.